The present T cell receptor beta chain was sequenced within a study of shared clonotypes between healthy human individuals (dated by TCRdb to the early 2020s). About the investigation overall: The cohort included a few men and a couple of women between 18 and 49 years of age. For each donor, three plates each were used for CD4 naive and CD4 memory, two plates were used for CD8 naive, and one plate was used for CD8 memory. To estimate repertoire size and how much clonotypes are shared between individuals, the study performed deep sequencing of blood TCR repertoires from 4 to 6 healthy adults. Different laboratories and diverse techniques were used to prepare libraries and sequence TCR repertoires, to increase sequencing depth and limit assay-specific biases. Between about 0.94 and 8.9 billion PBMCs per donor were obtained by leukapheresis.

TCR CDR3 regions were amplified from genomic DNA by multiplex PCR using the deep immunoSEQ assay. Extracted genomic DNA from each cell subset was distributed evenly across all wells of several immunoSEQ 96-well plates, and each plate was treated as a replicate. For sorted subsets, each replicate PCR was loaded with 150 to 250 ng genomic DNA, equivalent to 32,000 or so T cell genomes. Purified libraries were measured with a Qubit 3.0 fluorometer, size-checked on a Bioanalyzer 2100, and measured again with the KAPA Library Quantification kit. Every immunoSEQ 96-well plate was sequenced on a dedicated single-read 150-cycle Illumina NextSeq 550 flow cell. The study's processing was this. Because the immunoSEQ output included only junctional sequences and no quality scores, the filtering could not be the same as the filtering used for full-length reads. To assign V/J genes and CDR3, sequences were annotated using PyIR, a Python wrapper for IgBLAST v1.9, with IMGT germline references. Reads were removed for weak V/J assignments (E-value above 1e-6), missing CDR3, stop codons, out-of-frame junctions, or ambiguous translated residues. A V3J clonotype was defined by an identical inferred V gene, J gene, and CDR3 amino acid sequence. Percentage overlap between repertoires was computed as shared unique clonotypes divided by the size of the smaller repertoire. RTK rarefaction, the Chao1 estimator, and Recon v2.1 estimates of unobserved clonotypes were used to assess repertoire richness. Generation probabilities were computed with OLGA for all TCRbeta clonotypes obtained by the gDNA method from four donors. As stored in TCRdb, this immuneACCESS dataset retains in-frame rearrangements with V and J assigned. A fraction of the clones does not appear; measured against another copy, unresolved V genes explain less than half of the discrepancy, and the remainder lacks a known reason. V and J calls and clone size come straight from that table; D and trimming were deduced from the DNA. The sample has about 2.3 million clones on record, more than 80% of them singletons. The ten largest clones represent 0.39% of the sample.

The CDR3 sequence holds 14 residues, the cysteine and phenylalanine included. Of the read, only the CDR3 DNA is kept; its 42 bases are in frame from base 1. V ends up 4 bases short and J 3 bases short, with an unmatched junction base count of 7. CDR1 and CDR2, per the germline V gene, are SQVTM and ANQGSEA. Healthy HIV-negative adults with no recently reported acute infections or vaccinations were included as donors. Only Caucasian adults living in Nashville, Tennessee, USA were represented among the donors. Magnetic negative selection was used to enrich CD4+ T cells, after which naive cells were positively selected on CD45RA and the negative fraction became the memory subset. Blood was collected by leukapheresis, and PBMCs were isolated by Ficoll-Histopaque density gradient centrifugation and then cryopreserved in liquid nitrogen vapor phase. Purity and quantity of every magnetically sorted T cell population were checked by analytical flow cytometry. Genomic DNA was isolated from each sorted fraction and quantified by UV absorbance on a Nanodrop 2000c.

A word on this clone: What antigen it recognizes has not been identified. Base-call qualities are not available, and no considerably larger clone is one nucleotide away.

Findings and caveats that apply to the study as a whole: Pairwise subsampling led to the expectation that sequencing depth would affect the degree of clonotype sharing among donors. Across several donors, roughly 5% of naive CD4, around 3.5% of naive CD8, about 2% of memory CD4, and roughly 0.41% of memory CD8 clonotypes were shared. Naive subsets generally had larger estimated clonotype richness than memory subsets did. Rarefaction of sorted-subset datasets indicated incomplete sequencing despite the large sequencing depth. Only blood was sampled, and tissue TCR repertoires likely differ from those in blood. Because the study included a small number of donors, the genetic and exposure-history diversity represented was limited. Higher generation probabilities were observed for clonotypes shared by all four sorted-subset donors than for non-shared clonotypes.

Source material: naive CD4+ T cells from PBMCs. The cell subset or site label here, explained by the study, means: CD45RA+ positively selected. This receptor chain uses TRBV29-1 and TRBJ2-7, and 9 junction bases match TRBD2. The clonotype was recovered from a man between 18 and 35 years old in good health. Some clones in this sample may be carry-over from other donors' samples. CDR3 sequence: CSVAGSGSNYEQYF. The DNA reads TGCAGCGTTGCGGGTAGCGGGAGTAACTACGAGCAGTACTTC.